The 24 T cell receptor beta chains in this list originate from one sample, sequenced in a study of control samples from healthy donors and cancer patients. Generated by immunoSEQ multiplex PCR, the TCRdb table keeps only in-frame clones and is missing some. The sample lists around 190,000 clones; more than 90% were seen once. The sample comprised blood. These receptors originate from a man aged 25-45 years in good health.

This clone appeared a single time. The chain carries TRBV9 and TRBJ2-5; TRBD2 matches at 9 bases. Germline CDR1 is SGDLS and CDR2 is YYNGEE. CDR3 length: 16 residues. After removal of 3 bases from V and 4 bases from J, the junction contained 10 bases not matched to a gene. The CDR3, as DNA: TGTGCCAGCAGCGGAGGGACTAGCAGCAGTCCAGAGACCCAGTACTTC. Protein product: CASSGGTSSSPETQYF. Variable domain in full (rest from reference TRBV9 and TRBJ2-5): DSGVTQTPKHLITATGQRVTLRCSPRSGDLSVYWYQQSLDQGLQFLIQYYNGEERAKGNILERFSAQQFPDLHSELNLSSLELGDSALYFCASSGGTSSSPETQYFGPGTRLLVL.

V and J are TRBV7-2 and TRBJ1-2, with D possibly TRBD1 on 5 matching bases. Germline V gene sequence: CDR1 SGHTA, CDR2 FQGNSA. The germline V and J ends were trimmed by 4 bases and 2 bases, with 14 bases remaining between them. The CDR3 is 15 residues long. In DNA form, the CDR3 reads TGTGCCAGCAGCTCACGCGGGGGGTTGAACTATGGCTACACCTTC. It encodes CASSSRGGLNYGYTF.

The chain combines TRBV30 with TRBJ2-2; D possibly corresponds to TRBD1 (6 bases). Trimming cost V 3 bases and J 5 bases, with 10 bases left between them. This CDR3 has 13 residues. In germline, CDR1 is GTSNPN, CDR2 SVGIG (reference sequence). CDR3 protein: CAWSRGRTGELFF. The CDR3 bases are TGTGCCTGGAGCAGGGGTCGGACCGGGGAGCTGTTTTTT.

The chain carries TRBV19 and TRBJ1-6; a possible D gene is TRBD1 (5 bases). Germline CDR1 and CDR2: LNHDA and SQIVND (reference sequence). This CDR3 has 15 residues. V dropped 3 bases and J dropped 8 bases, with 14 bases sitting between them. This CDR3 reads CASSIWGSRDSPLHF. CDR3 nucleotides: TGTGCCAGTAGTATCTGGGGGTCGAGGGATTCACCCCTCCACTTT.

This chain connects TRBV27 to TRBJ2-1; 10 bases map to TRBD2. Germline V gene sequence: CDR1 MNHEY, CDR2 SMNVEV (reference sequence). The V segment lost 6 bases and the J segment 8 bases; nucleotides outside the gene matches: 7. This CDR3 contains 14 residues. This CDR3 is CASRLAGRNHEQFF. The DNA for the CDR3 is TGTGCCAGCAGACTAGCGGGGCGAAATCATGAGCAGTTCTTC.

The rearrangement uses TRBV7-9 and TRBJ1-1; TRBD1 agrees at 8 bases. The CDR3 is made up of 16 amino acids. Germline CDR1 and CDR2: SEHNR and FQNEAQ (reference sequence). V shed 2 bases, J shed 6 bases, and the junction held 11 bases outside the gene matches. CDR3 region: CASSLRGQGAGAEAFF. As DNA, the CDR3 is TGTGCCAGCAGCTTACGGGGGCAGGGGGCTGGCGCTGAAGCTTTCTTT.

This clone showed up just once. This chain connects TRBV11-2 to TRBJ1-6, with 7 nucleotides matching TRBD1. The germline V gene has CDR1 SGHAT and CDR2 FQNNGV. The CDR3 has 17 residues. V lost 1 base, J lost 4 bases, and 7 bases stayed unmatched. CDR3 nucleotides: TGTGCCAGCAGCTTAGTTACATGGGACAGTTATAATTCACCCCTCCACTTT. It yields the protein CASSLVTWDSYNSPLHF. Combining the CDR3 with reference TRBV11-2 and TRBJ1-6 gives the whole variable domain EAGVAQSPRYKIIEKRQSVAFWCNPISGHATLYWYQQILGQGPKLLIQFQNNGVVDDSQLPKDRFSAERLKGVDSTLKIQPAKLEDSAVYLCASSLVTWDSYNSPLHFGNGTRLTVT.

The V and J genes are TRBV9 and TRBJ2-3; D is possibly TRBD1 or TRBD2 (5 bases each). This CDR3 contains 15 residues. CDR1 is SGDLS, CDR2 YYNGEE, per germline. Trimming removed 2 bases at V and 2 bases at J, with 12 bases between. The DNA for the CDR3 is TGTGCCAGCAGCGTTTCCCGGGGCATCACAGATACGCAGTATTTT. Its protein product is CASSVSRGITDTQYF.

This clone was detected once. Compared with germline, one end of the junction differs, possibly owing to a read error. The V and J genes are TRBV7-9 and TRBJ2-2; the match to TRBD2 covers 10 bases. Germline loops: CDR1 SEHNR, CDR2 FQNEAQ (reference sequence). This CDR3 has 15 residues. The CDR3, as DNA: TGTGCCAGCAGATTAGCGGGGGGCAGCACCGGGGAGCTGTTTTTT. Its translation: CASRLAGGSTGELFF.

V is TRBV9 and J is TRBJ1-1; no clear D. From germline, CDR1 is SGDLS and CDR2 YYNGEE. The V and J ends lost 0 bases and 0 bases respectively, with 6 bases between them. This CDR3 region has 14 residues. In nucleotides, the CDR3 is TGTGCCAGCAGCGTAGAAGGGATGAACACTGAAGCTTTCTTT. This sequence encodes CASSVEGMNTEAFF.

The chain couples TRBV9 to TRBJ1-2; TRBD1 might be the D (6 bases). Germline CDR1 SGDLS, CDR2 YYNGEE. The CDR3 runs to 14 residues. The germline V and J ends were trimmed by 2 bases and 6 bases, with 14 bases remaining between them. The DNA of the CDR3 is TGTGCCAGCAGCGTGGGGGGGCGCTCAGATGGCTACACCTTC. Translating gives CASSVGGRSDGYTF.

This clone was seen once. This chain uses TRBV4-3 with TRBJ1-6; 7 positions agree with TRBD1. This CDR3 is 13 amino acids long. V trimming: 5 bases; J trimming: 7 bases; junction bases outside the gene matches: 2. Germline V gives CDR1 LGHNA, CDR2 YSLEER. The CDR3 loop is CASSGTANSPLHF. The CDR3 coding sequence is TGCGCCAGCAGCGGGACAGCAAATTCACCCCTCCACTTT.

This clone occurred once. This sequence joins TRBV5-1 and TRBJ2-1; 7 nucleotides align to TRBD1. Germline lookup yields CDR1 SGHRS and CDR2 YFSETQ. The CDR3 sequence is 15 residues long. J lost 4 bases, V lost 4 bases, and 8 bases had no gene match. Here the CDR3 reads CASSPQGLLYNEQFF. In nucleotides, the CDR3 is TGCGCCAGCAGCCCACAGGGGCTTTTGTACAATGAGCAGTTCTTC. Looking up the rest from reference TRBV5-1 and TRBJ2-1 gives the full variable domain: KAGVTQTPRYLIKTRGQQVTLSCSPISGHRSVSWYQQTPGQGLQFLFEYFSETQRNKGNFPGRFSGRQFSNSRSEMNVSTLELGDSALYLCASSPQGLLYNEQFFGPGTRLTVL.

Only one count was recorded for this clone. The chain couples TRBV3-1 (or the pseudogene TRBV3-2) to TRBJ2-2, with 8 bases aligning to TRBD2. Germline V gene data show CDR1 as LGHDT and CDR2 as YNNKEL (reference sequence). V shed 3 bases and J 6 bases; nucleotides not matched to a gene: 9. The CDR3 runs to 16 residues. The CDR3 here is CASSQAGAGGAGELFF. DNA of the CDR3: TGTGCCAGCAGCCAGGCTGGGGCGGGAGGCGCCGGGGAGCTGTTTTTT.

The chain combines TRBV5-1 with TRBJ1-5, with D possibly TRBD1 on 5 matching bases. Trimming removed 0 bases from V and 13 bases from J, with 14 bases in between. Looked up from germline, CDR1 is SGHRS and CDR2 is YFSETQ. This CDR3 is 13 amino acids long. The CDR3 nucleotides are TGCGCCAGCAGCTTGGTAGCGGGGGACGATCAGCATTTT. Its translation is CASSLVAGDDQHF.

The genes are TRBV6-2 or TRBV6-3 and TRBJ2-1; D might be TRBD2 (5 bases). Germline V CDR1 and CDR2: MNHEY, SVGEGT. CDR3 length: 12 amino acids. The V and J ends lost 1 base and 9 bases respectively, with 7 bases between them. CDR3 sequence reads: CASSYLASEQFF. The CDR3 DNA is TGTGCCAGCAGTTACTTAGCGTCTGAGCAGTTCTTC.

V gene TRBV5-5 combines with J gene TRBJ2-5, with 12 bases matching TRBD2. Germline V gives CDR1 SGHKS, CDR2 YYEKEE (reference sequence). With 7 bases clipped from V and 5 bases from J, the junction kept 6 bases outside the gene matches. This CDR3 is built from 14 residues. Here the CDR3 reads CASLAGGPLETQYF. The CDR3 DNA reads as TGTGCCAGCCTAGCGGGAGGGCCACTGGAGACCCAGTACTTC.

The genes are TRBV30 and TRBJ2-7; TRBD2 aligns across 8 bases. Trimming took 2 bases from V and 5 from J; bases not matched to a gene: 5. Germline V gene data show CDR1 as GTSNPN and CDR2 as SVGIG (reference sequence). CDR3 length: 13 residues. Here the CDR3 reads CAWSSGGVNEQYF. CDR3 in DNA: TGTGCCTGGAGTTCGGGAGGGGTGAACGAGCAGTACTTC.

The chain couples TRBV4-3 to TRBJ1-5; no clear D. The V gene lost 0 bases and the J gene lost 3 bases, with 9 bases spanning the gap. The CDR3 covers 15 residues. The V gene's germline CDR1 is LGHNA and CDR2 YSLEER. The CDR3 region is CASSQDRNINQPQHF. CDR3 nucleotide sequence: TGCGCCAGCAGCCAAGATCGGAACATCAATCAGCCCCAGCATTTT.

The table lists this clone with a count of one. This chain uses TRBV30 with TRBJ2-5; 7 nucleotides line up with TRBD2. Germline V lookup: CDR1 GTSNPN, CDR2 SVGIG (reference sequence). The junction had 11 bases not matched to a gene; V was cut back by 0 bases and J by 4 bases. There are 16 residues in the CDR3. The CDR3 coding sequence is TGTGCCTGGAGTGTAAACCTAGCGGCCAACTTAGAGACCCAGTACTTC. Its translation: CAWSVNLAANLETQYF.

V and J are TRBV5-1 and TRBJ1-1; D gene uncertain. The CDR3 length is 13 residues. The germline CDR1 and CDR2 sequences are SGHRS and YFSETQ. Trimming took 3 bases from V and 1 from J, leaving 7 bases between them. CDR3 in amino acids: CASSSEGNTEAFF. For the CDR3, the DNA is TGCGCCAGCAGCTCGGAGGGGAACACTGAAGCTTTCTTT.

The V call is TRBV19, the J call TRBJ1-3; D might be TRBD1 (6 bases). This CDR3 region has 13 residues. The germline CDR1 and CDR2 sequences are LNHDA and SQIVND (reference sequence). V was pared by 11 bases and J by 0 bases, with 11 bases between. The CDR3 reads CAVTGFSGNTIYF. CDR3 bases: TGTGCCGTTACAGGGTTCTCTGGAAACACCATATATTTT. The whole variable domain, remainder taken from reference TRBV19 and TRBJ1-3, is DGGITQSPKYLFRKEGQNVTLSCEQNLNHDAMYWYRQDPGQGLRLIYYSQIVNDFQKGDIAEGYSVSREKKESFPLTVTSAQKNPTAFYLCAVTGFSGNTIYFGEGSWLTVV.

Worth noting for this clone: The same CDR3 arises from other DNA sequences in this sample as well. The chain has TRBV5-1 and TRBJ1-1, with TRBD1 as a possible D gene (5 bases). Trimming took 2 bases from V and 4 from J, leaving 9 bases between them. CDR1 and CDR2 from the germline V gene are SGHRS and YFSETQ. The CDR3 contains 13 residues. Written as DNA, the CDR3 is TGCGCCAGCAGCTTAGAGGGGAGCACTGAAGCTTTCTTT. Its protein is CASSLEGSTEAFF.

The chain couples TRBV19 to TRBJ2-1; D is unresolved. V was pared by 5 bases and J by 8 bases, with 22 bases between. The CDR3 has 16 residues. CDR1 is LNHDA, CDR2 SQIVND, per germline (reference sequence). The CDR3 nucleotides are TGTGCCAGTAGTCTTGCCCGGTGGCCCGAAAGCGATGAGCAGTTCTTC. Protein product: CASSLARWPESDEQFF.